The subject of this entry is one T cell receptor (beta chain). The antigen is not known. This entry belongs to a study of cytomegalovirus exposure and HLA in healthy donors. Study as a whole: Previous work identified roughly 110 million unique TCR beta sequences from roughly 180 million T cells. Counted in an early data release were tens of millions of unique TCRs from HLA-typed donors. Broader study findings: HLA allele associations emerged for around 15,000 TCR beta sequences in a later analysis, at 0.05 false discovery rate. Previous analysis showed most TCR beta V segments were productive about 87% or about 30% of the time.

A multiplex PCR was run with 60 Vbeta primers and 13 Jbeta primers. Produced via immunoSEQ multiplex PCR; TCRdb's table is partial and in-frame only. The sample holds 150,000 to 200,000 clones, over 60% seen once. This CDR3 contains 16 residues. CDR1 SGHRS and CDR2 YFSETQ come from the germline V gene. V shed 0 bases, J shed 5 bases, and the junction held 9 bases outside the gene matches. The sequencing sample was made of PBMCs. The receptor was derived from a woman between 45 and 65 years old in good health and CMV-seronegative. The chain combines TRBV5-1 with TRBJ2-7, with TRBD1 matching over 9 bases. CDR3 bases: TGCGCCAGCAGCTTGGTAGCCAACAGGGGGCAGGACGAGCAGTACTTC. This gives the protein CASSLVANRGQDEQYF. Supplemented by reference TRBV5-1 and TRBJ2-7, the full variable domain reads KAGVTQTPRYLIKTRGQQVTLSCSPISGHRSVSWYQQTPGQGLQFLFEYFSETQRNKGNFPGRFSGRQFSNSRSEMNVSTLELGDSALYLCASSLVANRGQDEQYFGPGTRLTVT.